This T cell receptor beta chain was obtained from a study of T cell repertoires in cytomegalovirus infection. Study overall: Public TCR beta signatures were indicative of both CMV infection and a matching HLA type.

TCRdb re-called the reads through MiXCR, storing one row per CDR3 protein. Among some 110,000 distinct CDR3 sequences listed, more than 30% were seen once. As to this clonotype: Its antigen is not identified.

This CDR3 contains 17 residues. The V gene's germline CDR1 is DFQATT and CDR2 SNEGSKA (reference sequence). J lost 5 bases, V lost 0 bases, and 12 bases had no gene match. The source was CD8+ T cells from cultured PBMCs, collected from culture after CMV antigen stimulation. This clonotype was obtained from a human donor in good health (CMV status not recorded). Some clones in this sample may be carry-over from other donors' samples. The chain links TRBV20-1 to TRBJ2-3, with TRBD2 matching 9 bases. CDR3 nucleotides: TGCAGTGCTAGAGATCCCCGGTCTAGCGGGGAGATAGATACGCAGTATTTT. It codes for CSARDPRSSGEIDTQYF.